One and the same sample provided the 29 T cell receptor beta chains below, sequenced in a study of CD4 T cells in relation to SARS-CoV-2 and coronaviruses. Before the COVID-19 pandemic, during about 2010-2018, CD4+ T cells were taken from unexposed donors. Assay: immunoSEQ multiplex PCR; the TCRdb copy retains only in-frame clones and omits some. Counted here are about 64,000 clones, roughly 93% occurring once; the ten biggest clones make up around 0.13%. Material for sequencing was naive CD4+ T cells from PBMCs. As for subset: naive CD4+ T cells isolated by negative enrichment. These receptors came from a human donor in good health.

J is TRBJ2-1 and V is TRBV5-1; D is unclear. The CDR3 covers 16 residues. Germline CDR1 SGHRS, CDR2 YFSETQ. V lost 4 bases, J lost 0 bases, and 14 bases lay in between. The CDR3 DNA is TGCGCCAGCAGCGCCCTAGGGCTTAGCTCCTACAATGAGCAGTTCTTC. Encoded protein: CASSALGLSSYNEQFF.

The gene calls are TRBV5-8 and TRBJ2-7; 12 nucleotides agree with TRBD1. With 4 bases clipped from V and 7 bases from J, the junction kept 9 bases outside the gene matches. Germline-derived CDR1 and CDR2 are SGHTS and YDEGEE. CDR3 length equals 15 residues. The CDR3 DNA reads as TGTGCCAGCAGCAACCGGGACAGGGGGCGGAAAGAGCAGTACTTC. It yields the protein CASSNRDRGRKEQYF. Full variable domain (rest looked up from reference TRBV5-8 and TRBJ2-7): EAGVTQSPTHLIKTRGQQATLRCSPISGHTSVYWYQQALGLGLQFLLWYDEGEERNRGNFPPRFSGRQFPNYSSELNVNALELEDSALYLCASSNRDRGRKEQYFGPGTRLTVT.

This rearrangement joins TRBV28 to TRBJ2-3; D is unclear. V gave up 3 bases and J gave up 2 bases, with 9 bases separating them. Per the germline V gene, CDR1 is MDHEN and CDR2 is SYDVKM. The CDR3 covers 14 residues. The CDR3 loop is CASSFGGSTDTQYF. The CDR3 DNA is TGTGCCAGCAGTTTTGGTGGATCCACAGATACGCAGTATTTT.

The gene calls are TRBV2 and TRBJ2-2; D not resolved. Germline loops: CDR1 SNHLY, CDR2 FYNNEI. The CDR3 runs 13 residues. Trimming shortened V by 7 bases and J by 8 bases, and 14 bases separated the two germline ends. In nucleotides, the CDR3 is TGTGCCAGCATCCCAGGTTTTATGGGGGAGCTGTTTTTT. Translation gives CASIPGFMGELFF. Full variable domain (missing parts from reference TRBV2 and TRBJ2-2): EPEVTQTPSHQVTQMGQEVILRCVPISNHLYFYWYRQILGQKVEFLVSFYNNEISEKSEIFDDQFSVERPDGSNFTLKIRSTKLEDSAMYFCASIPGFMGELFFGEGSRLTVL.

The chain employs TRBV15 and TRBJ2-7, with a possible D match to TRBD2 (6 bases). The V end was cut by 6 bases, the J end by 1 base, with 13 bases between. This CDR3 has 14 amino acids. Germline values: CDR1 LNHNV, CDR2 YYDKDF (reference sequence). CDR3 sequence reads: CATSSNRGSYEQYF. DNA for the CDR3: TGTGCCACCAGTAGCAACCGGGGGTCCTACGAGCAGTACTTC.

This clone was recorded only once. This chain joins TRBV7-8 and TRBJ1-4, with 7 nucleotides matching TRBD1. Germline CDR1 SGHVS, CDR2 FQNEAQ. V lost 5 bases, J lost 0 bases, and 9 bases stayed unmatched. The CDR3 is 17 residues long. CDR3 loop: CASSRDSQIATNEKLFF. CDR3 sequence (DNA): TGTGCCAGCAGCCGGGACAGCCAAATTGCAACTAATGAAAAACTGTTTTTT.

This rearrangement joins TRBV7-7 to TRBJ2-5; 9 positions agree with TRBD1. Per germline, CDR1 SSHAT and CDR2 FNYEAQ (reference sequence). The CDR3 is 14 residues long. The ends lost 5 bases at V and 5 bases at J; junction bases unmatched: 6. The CDR3 DNA reads TGTGCCAGCAGCCGGGGACAGGGTAGTGAGACCCAGTACTTC. It encodes CASSRGQGSETQYF.

This chain uses TRBV18 with TRBJ2-3, with D possibly matching TRBD2 (5 bases). Trimming removed 1 base from V and 5 bases from J, with 19 bases in between. This CDR3 has 17 amino acids. The germline V gene has CDR1 KGHSH and CDR2 LQKENI. The CDR3 DNA reads TGTGCCAGCTCACCACGCCGTAGGTCCGGAGGAGGAGATACGCAGTATTTT. It translates to CASSPRRRSGGGDTQYF.

The CDR3 DNA follows: TGTGCCAGCAGAGAAGGACTAGCGGCCCAACTAGCCAAAAACATTCAGTACTTC. Its translation is CASREGLAAQLAKNIQYF. The rearrangement uses TRBV28 and TRBJ2-4, with 10 bases that match TRBD2. V was clipped by 6 bases and J by 0 bases; unmatched bases: 11. The germline V gene has CDR1 MDHEN and CDR2 SYDVKM. The CDR3 sequence is 18 residues long.

The chain carries TRBV2 and TRBJ1-4; no clear D gene. CDR1 is SNHLY, CDR2 FYNNEI, per germline. The CDR3 is 15 amino acids. The V end was cut by 5 bases, the J end by 0 bases, with 10 bases between. The CDR3 coding sequence is TGTGCCAGCAGTAGCACCCTAGCAACTAATGAAAAACTGTTTTTT. Translated: CASSSTLATNEKLFF.

As regards this clone: At the DNA level, this CDR3 is encoded by other sequences in the same sample as well. The V call is TRBV3-1 (or the pseudogene TRBV3-2), the J call TRBJ2-5, with 10 nucleotides matching TRBD2. Germline trimming cut 4 bases from V and 5 bases from J; bases unmatched to any gene: 4. CDR1 is LGHDT and CDR2 is YNNKEL in the germline V gene (reference sequence). The CDR3 loop spans 14 amino acids. This CDR3 is CASSRTSGRETQYF. CDR3 sequence (DNA): TGTGCCAGCAGCCGGACTAGCGGTAGGGAGACCCAGTACTTC.

The chain carries TRBV18 and TRBJ2-5, with 8 bases fitting TRBD1. Germline CDR1 KGHSH, CDR2 LQKENI. After removal of 4 bases from V and 5 bases from J, the junction contained 3 bases not matched to a gene. The CDR3 totals 13 residues. Here the CDR3 DNA reads TGTGCCAGCTCACTGACAGGGGTGGAGACCCAGTACTTC. Translated, it gives CASSLTGVETQYF.

The rearrangement uses TRBV3-1 (or the pseudogene TRBV3-2) and TRBJ2-1; 12 bases map to TRBD2. V gave up 6 bases and J gave up 7 bases; unmatched junction bases: 4. CDR1 is LGHDT and CDR2 is YNNKEL in the germline V gene (reference sequence). The CDR3 extends over 14 amino acids. The CDR3 protein is CASSPTSGRNEQFF. Written as DNA, the CDR3 is TGTGCCAGCAGTCCGACTAGCGGGAGAAATGAGCAGTTCTTC.

The chain joins TRBV18 to TRBJ2-3; tentative D call: TRBD2 (5 bases). V lost 2 bases and J lost 0, with 12 bases in between. The CDR3 extends over 16 amino acids. In germline, CDR1 is KGHSH, CDR2 LQKENI. The CDR3 DNA reads TGTGCCAGCTCACCAAGGGAGTGGGCTAGCACAGATACGCAGTATTTT. Protein product: CASSPREWASTDTQYF. Together with reference TRBV18 and TRBJ2-3, the CDR3 gives the full variable domain: NAGVMQNPRHLVRRRGQEARLRCSPMKGHSHVYWYRQLPEEGLKFMVYLQKENIIDESGMPKERFSAEFPKEGPSILRIQQVVRGDSAAYFCASSPREWASTDTQYFGPGTRLTVL.

V usage is TRBV5-1 and J usage is TRBJ2-7; TRBD2 agrees at 11 bases. J gave up 0 bases and V 0 bases, and 2 bases lay outside the gene matches. The CDR3 runs 16 residues. Germline V gene lookup returns CDR1 SGHRS and CDR2 YFSETQ. This CDR3 is CASSLGGTSGSYEQYF. The CDR3 bases are TGCGCCAGCAGCTTGGGGGGGACTAGCGGCTCCTACGAGCAGTACTTC.

Regarding this clone: The junction departs from germline at one end; a sequencing error may be responsible. The chain joins TRBV28 to TRBJ2-4; TRBD1 agrees at 7 bases. CDR1 is MDHEN, CDR2 SYDVKM, per germline. This CDR3 region has 13 residues. The CDR3 DNA follows: TGTGCCAGCAGTTCGGGACAGAGTCCTACTGGGGACTTC. The encoded protein is CASSSGQSPTGDF.

In this sample, this clone turned up once. This rearrangement joins TRBV7-8 to TRBJ2-3; D is perhaps TRBD2 (5 bases). V lost 11 bases, J lost 1 base, and 16 bases lay in between. Germline values: CDR1 SGHVS, CDR2 FQNEAQ. The CDR3 loop spans 14 amino acids. The DNA for the CDR3 is TGTGCCGCCGGACTGGGGATTGGCACAGATACGCAGTATTTT. It specifies CAAGLGIGTDTQYF.

The rearrangement joins TRBV6-5 to TRBJ2-2; D gene uncertain. This CDR3 comprises 13 residues. The ends were cut back, 0 bases at V and 4 bases at J, with 3 bases in the middle. Per the germline V gene, CDR1 is MNHEY and CDR2 is SVGAGI. Here the CDR3 reads CASSYSGTGELFF. CDR3 sequence (DNA): TGTGCCAGCAGTTACTCAGGCACCGGGGAGCTGTTTTTT.

V is TRBV4-1 and J is TRBJ1-3; D gene uncertain. CDR1 MGHRA and CDR2 YSYEKL come from the germline V gene. CDR3 length: 15 residues. V lost 1 base to trimming and J lost 0 bases, with 7 bases between them. The CDR3 is CASSQGRISGNTIYF. In DNA form, the CDR3 reads TGCGCCAGCAGCCAAGGCAGGATCTCTGGAAACACCATATATTTT.

The chain recombines TRBV5-1 with TRBJ2-2; 7 nucleotides line up with TRBD2. The length of the CDR3 is 15 residues. CDR1 and CDR2 from the germline V gene are SGHRS and YFSETQ. The trim removed 2 bases at V and 2 bases at J, leaving 3 bases unmatched. This CDR3 is CASSFGTINTGELFF. In DNA form, the CDR3 reads TGCGCCAGCAGCTTCGGGACTATTAACACCGGGGAGCTGTTTTTT. Filled out from reference TRBV5-1 and TRBJ2-2, the complete variable domain reads KAGVTQTPRYLIKTRGQQVTLSCSPISGHRSVSWYQQTPGQGLQFLFEYFSETQRNKGNFPGRFSGRQFSNSRSEMNVSTLELGDSALYLCASSFGTINTGELFFGEGSRLTVL.

This clone showed up just a few times. The same CDR3 can be traced to other DNA sequences in this sample. V usage is TRBV28 and J usage is TRBJ1-5; D gene ambiguous. CDR1 MDHEN and CDR2 SYDVKM come from the germline V gene. Trimming cost V 3 bases and J 7 bases, with 4 bases left between them. There are 11 residues in the CDR3. CDR3 coding DNA: TGTGCCAGCAGTTTGTCCCAGCCCCAGCATTTT. Its translation: CASSLSQPQHF.

The chain links TRBV4-1 to TRBJ2-1; tentatively, D is TRBD2 (6 bases). Between the trimmed V and J ends, which lost 1 base and 5 bases, there was a span of 15 bases. Germline CDR1 is MGHRA and CDR2 is YSYEKL. The CDR3 sequence is 16 residues long. The CDR3 loop reads CASSQGRELGHNEQFF. Written as DNA, the CDR3 is TGCGCCAGCAGCCAAGGGAGGGAGCTTGGGCACAATGAGCAGTTCTTC.

This sequence joins TRBV30 and TRBJ2-5, with D unclear. Germline V gene sequence: CDR1 GTSNPN, CDR2 SVGIG (reference sequence). The germline V and J ends were trimmed by 4 bases and 1 base, with 10 bases remaining between them. The CDR3 runs 13 residues. The CDR3 DNA is TGTGCCTGGACCCGCAGCGTCCAAGAGACCCAGTACTTC. Translation: CAWTRSVQETQYF.

The chain is built from TRBV30 and TRBJ1-5; D gene uncertain. Trimming stripped 2 bases from V and 11 bases from J, with 13 bases between. The CDR3 consists of 12 residues. CDR1 and CDR2 from the germline V gene are GTSNPN and SVGIG (reference sequence). CDR3 loop: CAWSPGVGAQHF. CDR3 bases: TGTGCCTGGAGTCCGGGCGTCGGGGCCCAGCATTTT.

This sequence joins TRBV2 and TRBJ2-7; 11 nucleotides line up with TRBD1. The CDR3 contains 15 residues. The germline gives CDR1 SNHLY, CDR2 FYNNEI. Germline trimming cut 5 bases from V and 2 bases from J; bases unmatched to any gene: 5. For the CDR3, the DNA is TGTGCCAGCAGTTCGGACAGGGGGCTGCCCTACGAGCAGTACTTC. This codes for CASSSDRGLPYEQYF.

The chain uses TRBV19 and TRBJ2-3; 11 bases are a match to TRBD2. Per the germline V gene, CDR1 is LNHDA and CDR2 is SQIVND (reference sequence). V lost 9 bases, J lost 3 bases, and 8 bases stayed unmatched. The CDR3 has 15 amino acids. As DNA, the CDR3 is TGTGCCAGCAAGGGTAGCGGGAGGGTAACAGATACGCAGTATTTT. This gives the protein CASKGSGRVTDTQYF.

The chain recombines TRBV4-1 with TRBJ1-6, with a tentative D call TRBD1 (6 bases). V lost 2 bases and J 7 bases, leaving 15 bases between the germline ends. The germline V gene encodes CDR1 MGHRA and CDR2 YSYEKL. CDR3 length: 16 amino acids. In DNA form, the CDR3 reads TGCGCCAGCAGCCAAACCATGGACAGTGGAAATTCACCCCTCCACTTT. Translated: CASSQTMDSGNSPLHF.

The CDR3 DNA reads as TGTGCCAGCAGTTTTGGGTCTGGGGGACGCACAGATACGCAGTATTTT. Amino acids: CASSFGSGGRTDTQYF. V gene TRBV6-5 combines with J gene TRBJ2-3; D is possibly TRBD1 or TRBD2 (5 bases each). The CDR3 runs to 16 residues. Between the trimmed V and J ends, which lost 4 bases and 1 base, there was a span of 15 bases. Germline-derived CDR1 and CDR2 are MNHEY and SVGAGI.

V gene TRBV28 combines with J gene TRBJ1-6, with D perhaps TRBD1 (5 bases). From germline, CDR1 is MDHEN and CDR2 SYDVKM. Trimming took 6 bases from V and 6 from J, leaving 15 bases between them. CDR3 length equals 15 residues. The CDR3 protein is CASSPQAGVNSPLHF. CDR3 in DNA: TGTGCCAGCAGCCCACAGGCCGGCGTTAATTCACCCCTCCACTTT.